The sequence of this T cell receptor (beta chain) was determined in a study of T cells in Graves' hyperthyroidism and ophthalmopathy. This clonotype was picked up many times. Using RNA transcripts as the source, TCR beta CDR3 regions were amplified. With the HTBI primer set, the TCR CDR3 went through a first round of RT-PCR. MiXCR, applied by TCRdb to the multiplex PCR reads, yields one record per CDR3 protein. The profile covers about 290,000 distinct CDR3 sequences, with approximately 17% appearing a single time and around 34% taken by the ten largest. V was pared by 0 bases and J by 5 bases, with 14 bases between. Per the germline V gene, CDR1 is GTSNPN and CDR2 is SVGIG (reference sequence). This CDR3 spans 14 amino acids.

The specimen sequenced was blood. The sequence was obtained from a man aged 25 to 45 with Graves' hyperthyroidism. The chain employs TRBV30 and TRBJ2-7; D is undetermined. CDR3 region: CAWSVHSLVDEQYF. The CDR3 DNA sequence: TGTGCCTGGAGTGTACACTCGTTGGTGGACGAGCAGTACTTC.